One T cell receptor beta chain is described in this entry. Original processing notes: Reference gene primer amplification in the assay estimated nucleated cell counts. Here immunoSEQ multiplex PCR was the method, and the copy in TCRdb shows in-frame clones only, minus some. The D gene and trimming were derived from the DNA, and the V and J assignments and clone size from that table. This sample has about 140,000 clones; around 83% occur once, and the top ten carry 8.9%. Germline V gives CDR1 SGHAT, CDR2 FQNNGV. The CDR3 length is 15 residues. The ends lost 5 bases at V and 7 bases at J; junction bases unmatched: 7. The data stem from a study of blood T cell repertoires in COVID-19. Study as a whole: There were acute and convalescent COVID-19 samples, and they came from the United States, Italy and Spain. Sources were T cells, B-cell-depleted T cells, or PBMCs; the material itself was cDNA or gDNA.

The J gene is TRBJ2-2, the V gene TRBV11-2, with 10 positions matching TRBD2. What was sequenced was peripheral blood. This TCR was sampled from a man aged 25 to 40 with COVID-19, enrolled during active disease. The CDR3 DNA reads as TGTGCCAGCAGCCAAAGCGGGAGGGCTTTCGGGGAGCTGTTTTTT. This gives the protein CASSQSGRAFGELFF.